Listed below are T cell receptor beta chains from one sample, sequenced in a study of cytomegalovirus exposure and HLA in healthy donors. TCRdb's copy holds only in-frame clones and misses some; the assay was immunoSEQ multiplex PCR. The profile shows 170,000 or so clones, 80% of them singletons. What was sequenced was PBMCs. The receptor set was obtained from a boy younger than 18 in good health and CMV-seronegative. Both conserved end residues are trimmed from each CDR3. Each record gives: V gene, J gene, CDR3 protein.

V gene: TRBV5-4; J gene: TRBJ2-1; CDR3 protein: ASSLAAGGYNEQF
V gene: TRBV11-2; J gene: TRBJ2-7; CDR3 protein: ASSFAGAAYEQY
V gene: TRBV2; J gene: TRBJ2-2; CDR3 protein: ASSEALTGTGELF
V gene: TRBV9; J gene: TRBJ1-4; CDR3 protein: ASSAGLGQELGKLF
V gene: TRBV10-3; J gene: TRBJ2-3; CDR3 protein: AIRPGLAGGDDTQY
V gene: TRBV5-1; J gene: TRBJ1-2; CDR3 protein: ASSLLGQNYGYT
V gene: TRBV12-2; J gene: TRBJ1-5; CDR3 protein: ASRLGSSRENNQPQH
V gene: TRBV7-9; J gene: TRBJ2-4; CDR3 protein: ASSLSTSDYLLAKNIQY
V gene: TRBV7-3; J gene: TRBJ2-5; CDR3 protein: ASSFGTAGEQY
V gene: TRBV15; J gene: TRBJ1-1; CDR3 protein: ATSRATVNTEAF
V gene: TRBV10-3; J gene: TRBJ1-2; CDR3 protein: AISEEIQGASFLSLYGYT
V gene: TRBV19; J gene: TRBJ2-2; CDR3 protein: ATSGQGYTGELF
V gene: TRBV20-1; J gene: TRBJ2-1; CDR3 protein: SATGGWEQF
V gene: TRBV9; J gene: TRBJ2-2; CDR3 protein: ASSVVDYNTGELF
V gene: TRBV5-6; J gene: TRBJ2-5; CDR3 protein: ASSHLARYRDGETQY
V gene: TRBV6-6; J gene: TRBJ2-7; CDR3 protein: ASSTGTSHSYEQY
V gene: TRBV9; J gene: TRBJ2-1; CDR3 protein: ASSVALAGVNEQF
V gene: TRBV19; J gene: TRBJ2-3; CDR3 protein: ASSPMTGWGTDTQY
V gene: TRBV7-3; J gene: TRBJ2-3; CDR3 protein: ASSLEGVVGTQY
V gene: TRBV19; J gene: TRBJ2-1; CDR3 protein: ATLFRLAGGNEQF
V gene: TRBV7-6; J gene: TRBJ2-2; CDR3 protein: ASSLGGRLKSGELF
V gene: TRBV2; J gene: TRBJ2-5; CDR3 protein: ASSGLARQTQY
V gene: TRBV7-3; J gene: TRBJ2-5; CDR3 protein: ASSLGLAGGQTQY